This paragraph covers one TCR beta chain sequence. This sample is drawn from a study of blood T cell repertoires in COVID-19. In the study overall: Sites in the United States, Italy and Spain provided acute and convalescent COVID-19 samples. Sources were T cells, B-cell-depleted T cells, or PBMCs; the material itself was cDNA or gDNA.

The CDR3 has 16 amino acids. Trimming removed 5 bases from V and 2 bases from J; junction bases left unmatched: 11. The germline V gene encodes CDR1 MDHEN and CDR2 SYDVKM. Some clones are missing from TCRdb's copy, which holds only in-frame ones; the method was immunoSEQ multiplex PCR. The table includes some 41,000 clones, roughly 87% detected once. The sample taken for sequencing was peripheral blood. The chain links TRBV28 to TRBJ1-1, with TRBD1 matching over 7 bases. This TCR was recovered from a man in his 70s with active COVID-19. The CDR3, as DNA: TGTGCCAGCAGTCTTCACTCGGGACAGCTTAACACTGAAGCTTTCTTT. This codes for CASSLHSGQLNTEAFF.